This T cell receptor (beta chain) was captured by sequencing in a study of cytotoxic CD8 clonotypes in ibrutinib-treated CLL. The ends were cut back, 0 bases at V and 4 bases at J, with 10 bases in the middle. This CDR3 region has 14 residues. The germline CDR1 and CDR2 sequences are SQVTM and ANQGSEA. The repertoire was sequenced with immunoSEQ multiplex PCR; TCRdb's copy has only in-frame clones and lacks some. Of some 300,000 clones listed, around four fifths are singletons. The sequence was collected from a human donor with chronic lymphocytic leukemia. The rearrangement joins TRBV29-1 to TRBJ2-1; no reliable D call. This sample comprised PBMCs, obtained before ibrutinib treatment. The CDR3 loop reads CSVEDVQKYNEQFF. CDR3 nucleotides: TGCAGCGTTGAAGATGTACAGAAATACAATGAGCAGTTCTTC.